One sample yielded the 17 T cell receptor beta chains listed below, sequenced in a study of blood T cell repertoires in COVID-19. TCRdb keeps only in-frame clones here, not all; method: immunoSEQ multiplex PCR. The sample includes about 75,000 clones, approximately 90% of them seen just once. What was sequenced was peripheral blood. The receptors shown here come from a woman between 45 and 60 years old with acute or convalescent COVID-19.

This chain links TRBV18 with TRBJ2-3; 14 positions agree with TRBD2. CDR1 is KGHSH, CDR2 LQKENI, per germline. After removal of 3 bases from V and 8 bases from J, the junction contained 4 bases not matched to a gene. This CDR3 region has 15 residues. The CDR3 loop reads CASSPRTSGGTTQYF. The CDR3 nucleotides are TGTGCCAGCTCACCTCGGACTAGCGGGGGGACTACGCAGTATTTT.

J is TRBJ1-5 and V is TRBV27; TRBD1 matches 10 bases. Trimming removed 5 bases from V and 1 base from J; junction bases left unmatched: 8. Germline assignment: CDR1 MNHEY and CDR2 SMNVEV (reference sequence). This CDR3 contains 17 residues. The CDR3 sequence: CASSPRLTGGSNQPQHF. In DNA form, the CDR3 reads TGTGCCAGCAGTCCCAGACTGACAGGGGGCAGCAATCAGCCCCAGCATTTT.

The CDR3 coding sequence is TGTGCCAGCAGCCAAGCGGGAGTCGGGGAGCTGTTTTTT. This codes for CASSQAGVGELFF. The genes are TRBV3-1 (or the pseudogene TRBV3-2) and TRBJ2-2, with D possibly TRBD2 on 6 matching bases. This CDR3 region has 13 residues. From germline, CDR1 is LGHDT and CDR2 YNNKEL (reference sequence). V gave up 1 base and J gave up 7 bases, with 7 bases separating them.

The V and J genes are TRBV5-4 and TRBJ1-6; D is ambiguous. V was cut by 0 bases and J by 6 bases, with 10 bases left in between. This CDR3 contains 15 residues. CDR1 and CDR2 (germline): SGHNT, YYREEE (reference sequence). CDR3 region: CASSLGNSVNSPLHF. In DNA form, the CDR3 reads TGTGCCAGCAGCTTGGGAAACAGTGTTAATTCACCCCTCCACTTT.

The chain combines TRBV9 with TRBJ1-2; 8 positions match TRBD1. V shed 6 bases, J shed 4 bases, and the junction held 8 bases outside the gene matches. CDR3 length: 14 residues. In germline, CDR1 is SGDLS, CDR2 YYNGEE. The CDR3 protein is CASNPTGAVYGYTF. In nucleotides, the CDR3 is TGTGCCAGCAACCCGACAGGGGCAGTCTATGGCTACACCTTC. The full variable domain, rest sourced from reference TRBV9 and TRBJ1-2, is DSGVTQTPKHLITATGQRVTLRCSPRSGDLSVYWYQQSLDQGLQFLIQYYNGEERAKGNILERFSAQQFPDLHSELNLSSLELGDSALYFCASNPTGAVYGYTFGSGTRLTVV.

The chain is built from TRBV12-3 or TRBV12-4 and TRBJ2-7, with D unresolved. The CDR3 is made up of 13 amino acids. The germline V and J ends were trimmed by 1 base and 3 bases, with 7 bases remaining between them. CDR3 DNA: TGTGCCAGCAGTTTAGGAGGCAGCTACGAGCAGTACTTC. Its translation is CASSLGGSYEQYF.

This chain links TRBV29-1 with TRBJ1-5; 7 bases align to TRBD1. Per germline, CDR1 SQVTM and CDR2 ANQGSEA. J gave up 9 bases and V 6 bases, and 11 bases lay outside the gene matches. This CDR3 region has 13 residues. DNA for the CDR3: TGCAGCGTGGGGACAGTGCCTCTCGGGCCCCAGCATTTT. Translation gives CSVGTVPLGPQHF.

The chain has TRBV19 and TRBJ1-5; a possible D gene is TRBD1 (5 bases). The CDR3 totals 15 residues. Germline V gene sequence: CDR1 LNHDA, CDR2 SQIVND (reference sequence). V dropped 4 bases and J dropped 5 bases, with 15 bases sitting between them. The CDR3 DNA is TGTGCCAGTAGTAAATTTGCAGGGCTAGATCAGCCCCAGCATTTT. Its translation is CASSKFAGLDQPQHF.

V and J are TRBV27 and TRBJ1-5; a possible D gene is TRBD1 (6 bases). V was cut by 6 bases and J by 0 bases, with 12 bases left in between. This CDR3 comprises 15 residues. CDR1 is MNHEY and CDR2 is SMNVEV in the germline V gene (reference sequence). DNA of the CDR3: TGTGCCAGCAGGGTGGACAGCCTTAGCAATCAGCCCCAGCATTTT. This encodes CASRVDSLSNQPQHF.

CDR3 region: CATSDTSRDSSSSYNEQFF. The CDR3 DNA reads TGTGCCACCAGTGACACGAGCCGGGACAGTTCCAGCTCCTACAATGAGCAGTTCTTC. The chain is built from TRBV24-1 and TRBJ2-1; 7 nucleotides agree with TRBD1. The CDR3 length is 19 residues. The J segment lost 0 bases and the V segment lost 4 bases, leaving 14 bases of the junction unmatched. CDR1 is KGHDR, CDR2 SFDVKD, per germline.

The rearrangement uses TRBV19 and TRBJ1-1, with a tentative D call TRBD1 (5 bases). The CDR3 spans 13 residues. Germline assignment: CDR1 LNHDA and CDR2 SQIVND (reference sequence). V lost 7 bases and J lost 5, with 14 bases in between. CDR3 loop: CASMAGSWTEAFF. The CDR3 DNA reads TGTGCCAGTATGGCAGGGTCGTGGACTGAAGCTTTCTTT.

CDR3: CASSAGRGPTEAFF. The CDR3 DNA reads as TGTGCCAGCAGCGCGGGCAGGGGACCCACTGAAGCTTTCTTT. The chain recombines TRBV7-2 with TRBJ1-1; D is perhaps TRBD1 (6 bases). Germline V CDR1 and CDR2: SGHTA, FQGNSA. Trimming removed 5 bases at V and 4 bases at J, with 14 bases between. The CDR3 covers 14 residues.

The rearrangement links TRBV7-3 to TRBJ2-1; 15 bases match TRBD2. This CDR3 is 17 amino acids long. CDR1 is SGHTA, CDR2 FQGTGA, per germline. The junction had 7 bases not matched to a gene; V was cut back by 5 bases and J by 5 bases. The chain's CDR3 is CASSRTSGRAGDNEQFF. DNA for the CDR3: TGTGCCAGCAGCCGGACTAGCGGGAGGGCTGGTGACAATGAGCAGTTCTTC.

The chain has TRBV28 and TRBJ1-2; 7 nucleotides agree with TRBD1. The germline V gene has CDR1 MDHEN and CDR2 SYDVKM. The CDR3 is 15 residues long. V was pared by 2 bases and J by 6 bases, with 9 bases of the junction left unmatched. The DNA for the CDR3 is TGTGCCAGCAGTTTAAGGGTTACAGGGGCGGATGGCTACACCTTC. The encoded protein is CASSLRVTGADGYTF.

The chain has TRBV5-1 and TRBJ2-4; D is unresolved. This CDR3 spans 15 amino acids. Germline V lookup: CDR1 SGHRS, CDR2 YFSETQ. Trimming took off 0 bases at V and 6 bases at J, with 13 bases between the two ends. The CDR3 protein is CASSLELAGPNIQYF. In DNA, the CDR3 is TGCGCCAGCAGCTTGGAACTCGCAGGTCCAAACATTCAGTACTTC.

This rearrangement joins TRBV6-6 to TRBJ2-3; 8 bases are a match to TRBD2. Unmatched junction bases numbered 5, after V lost 6 bases and J lost 3 bases. The CDR3 totals 14 residues. CDR1 and CDR2 from the germline V gene are MNHNY and SVGAGI (reference sequence). The CDR3 sequence is CASSSGGPTDTQYF. The CDR3 DNA sequence: TGTGCCAGCAGCAGCGGGGGCCCTACAGATACGCAGTATTTT.

The rearrangement uses TRBV30 and TRBJ1-2; D is unclear. Germline V gene lookup returns CDR1 GTSNPN and CDR2 SVGIG (reference sequence). The CDR3 length is 14 residues. V lost 0 bases to trimming and J lost 8 bases, with 16 bases between them. The CDR3 is CAWSVPRLRGGYTF. The CDR3 DNA follows: TGTGCCTGGAGTGTACCAAGGTTACGCGGCGGCTACACCTTC.